The clone carrying this T cell receptor beta chain was recorded a few times. Its target is not known. This record belongs to a study of molecular identifiers for immune sequencing clone quantification. The authors gated naive CD8 T cells as CD8+CD4-CCR7+CD45RA+ for sorting. MiXCR, run by TCRdb on the PCR reads, gives a single entry per CDR3 protein. The repertoire holds about 630,000 distinct CDR3 sequences, with around 25% as singletons. This CDR3 has 19 amino acids. Study-level points and caveats: Clones of above 20 RNA copies carried over 99% of effector molecules; in naive cells they carried under 1%.

The chain combines TRBV21-1 with TRBJ2-3; no check of the table's D call, TRBD1, against the DNA was made. TRBV21-1 counts as a pseudogene. The sequence was obtained from a human donor in good health. Some libraries in this study had Jurkat cell RNA spiked in. Sequencing was carried out using naive CD8+ T cells from blood, with Jurkat cell RNA spiked in. Subset of the sample: FACS-sorted CD8+CD4-CCR7+CD45RA+ naive T cells. This chain's CDR3 is CASSKAPPLPGQSTDTQYF. The CDR3 nucleotides read TGTGCCAGCAGCAAAGCGCCCCCATTGCCGGGACAGAGCACAGATACGCAGTATTTT.